A single sample gave rise to the 23 T cell receptor beta chains below, sequenced in a study of OX40 agonist ivuxolimab in advanced cancers. Profiling relied on immunoSEQ multiplex PCR, and the TCRdb table lists in-frame clones only, not all of them. Among fewer than 80,000 clones listed, about 90% were seen once. Source: CD4+ or CD8+ T cells sorted from blood, taken in a trial of the OX40 agonist ivuxolimab. Receptors were obtained from an adult with an advanced solid tumor such as melanoma, head and neck, liver or kidney cancer.

The chain carries TRBV2 and TRBJ2-2; 9 bases fit TRBD1. J was trimmed by 1 base and V by 6 bases; bases with no gene match: 3. CDR3 length: 15 residues. The germline gives CDR1 SNHLY, CDR2 FYNNEI. The CDR3 sequence is CASSVGQGNTGELFF. CDR3 nucleotide sequence: TGTGCCAGCAGCGTGGGACAGGGGAACACCGGGGAGCTGTTTTTT.

The count of this clone is one. V gene TRBV18 combines with J gene TRBJ1-3, with 7 bases matching TRBD1. The CDR3 is made up of 17 amino acids. V lost 6 bases to trimming and J lost 0 bases; unmatched junction nucleotides: 11. CDR1 and CDR2 from the germline V gene are KGHSH and LQKENI. CDR3 protein: CASSPPGQLISGNTIYF. The CDR3 DNA sequence: TGTGCCAGCTCCCCGCCGGGACAGCTAATCTCTGGAAACACCATATATTTT.

The rearrangement joins TRBV19 to TRBJ2-1, with TRBD1 matching 7 bases. The germline V gene encodes CDR1 LNHDA and CDR2 SQIVND (reference sequence). This CDR3 has 17 amino acids. Trimming at V came to 6 bases and at J to 5 bases, leaving 16 bases not matched to a gene. The CDR3 DNA is TGTGCCAGTAGCCCTCTAAGGGGGCATTCTAGGAACAATGAGCAGTTCTTC. Amino acid sequence: CASSPLRGHSRNNEQFF.

The rearrangement joins TRBV19 to TRBJ1-2; D remains ambiguous. Germline V gives CDR1 LNHDA, CDR2 SQIVND (reference sequence). The CDR3 covers 15 residues. V was trimmed by 7 bases and J by 2 bases, leaving 17 bases between them. The CDR3 coding sequence is TGTGCCAGTATTCCGACTGCCAACGGGAACTATGGCTACACCTTC. Its protein product is CASIPTANGNYGYTF.

The chain is built from TRBV11-2 and TRBJ2-2, with D possibly matching TRBD2 (6 bases). Deletions cut 2 bases from V and 3 bases from J, with 10 bases between. The CDR3 is made up of 15 amino acids. Germline CDR1 SGHAT, CDR2 FQNNGV. The DNA of the CDR3 is TGTGCCAGCAGCTTATCAGGGACTCACACCGGGGAGCTGTTTTTT. Amino acid sequence: CASSLSGTHTGELFF.

This clone has just one count. The chain recombines TRBV6-1 with TRBJ1-1; 9 bases map to TRBD1. Trimming at V came to 6 bases and at J to 5 bases, leaving 7 bases not matched to a gene. The length of the CDR3 is 14 residues. Looked up from germline, CDR1 is MNHNS and CDR2 is SASEGT. The CDR3 nucleotides are TGTGCCAGCAGATTTTCGGACAGGGGAACTGAAGCTTTCTTT. This encodes CASRFSDRGTEAFF.

V and J are TRBV20-1 and TRBJ2-1; 7 nucleotides agree with TRBD2. J was trimmed by 10 bases and V by 1 base; bases with no gene match: 1. Germline CDR1 reads DFQATT; CDR2 reads SNEGSKA (reference sequence). The CDR3 is 11 amino acids. DNA for the CDR3: TGCAGTGCTAGAGCCGGGGGGGAGCAGTTCTTC. Its translation is CSARAGGEQFF.

This clone was detected only a few times. The genes are TRBV28 and TRBJ2-7, with a tentative D call TRBD1 (5 bases). V was trimmed by 7 bases and J by 1 base, leaving 14 bases between them. The CDR3 runs to 14 residues. The germline gives CDR1 MDHEN, CDR2 SYDVKM. CDR3 sequence: CASTKPPGSYEQYF. Here the CDR3 DNA reads TGTGCCAGCACCAAGCCCCCAGGGTCCTACGAGCAGTACTTC.

The chain carries TRBV4-1 and TRBJ1-4; D remains unclear. Trimming left V 0 bases short and J 7 bases short, with 21 bases between. The CDR3 runs to 18 residues. CDR1 and CDR2 (germline): MGHRA, YSYEKL. The CDR3 spells CASSQEPIGGDVLEKLFF. The DNA of the CDR3 is TGCGCCAGCAGCCAAGAGCCCATTGGAGGAGATGTACTTGAAAAACTGTTTTTT.

The CDR3 DNA sequence: TGTGCCAGCAGCTTCCCGAGCGGACGGCGCTCTGGAAACACCATATATTTT. This translates into CASSFPSGRRSGNTIYF. V gene TRBV28 combines with J gene TRBJ1-3; no clear D gene. Germline V CDR1 and CDR2: MDHEN, SYDVKM. The CDR3 runs 17 residues. Trimming took 6 bases from V and 0 from J, leaving 18 bases between them.

The genes are TRBV15 and TRBJ1-4, with D possibly being TRBD1 (6 bases). V lost 7 bases and J 11 bases, leaving 20 bases between the germline ends. CDR1 and CDR2 from the germline V gene are LNHNV and YYDKDF (reference sequence). The CDR3 sequence is 14 residues long. The CDR3 DNA reads TGTGCCACCACCCGGGAACGCGGGAGGGGGAAACTGTTTTTT. It translates to CATTRERGRGKLFF.

The V gene is TRBV6-5, the J gene TRBJ2-1, with D maybe TRBD1 (5 bases). The CDR3 is 14 amino acids. Between the trimmed V and J ends, which lost 8 bases and 0 bases, there was a span of 11 bases. In germline, CDR1 is MNHEY, CDR2 SVGAGI. The CDR3 here is CASGNRNSYNEQFF. CDR3 nucleotide sequence: TGTGCCAGCGGGAACAGGAACTCCTACAATGAGCAGTTCTTC.

A few counts support this clone. This rearrangement joins TRBV5-1 to TRBJ2-6; no definite D call. The CDR3 has 11 amino acids. Germline V CDR1 and CDR2: SGHRS, YFSETQ. Deletions cut 6 bases from V and 7 bases from J, with 5 bases between. The CDR3 loop is CASTDANVLTF. CDR3 coding DNA: TGCGCCAGCACGGACGCCAACGTCCTGACTTTC.

This sequence joins TRBV6-1 and TRBJ2-3; D call uncertain. The CDR3 is 13 amino acids. Trimming removed 2 bases from V and 5 bases from J, with 8 bases in between. Germline CDR1 and CDR2: MNHNS and SASEGT. The CDR3 DNA reads TGTGCCAGCAGTGAATCCGTGTTAGATACGCAGTATTTT. Its translation is CASSESVLDTQYF.

The V call is TRBV7-2, the J call TRBJ1-1; TRBD1 matches 8 bases. This CDR3 region has 14 residues. The V segment lost 6 bases and the J segment 6 bases; nucleotides outside the gene matches: 9. CDR1 is SGHTA and CDR2 is FQGNSA in the germline V gene. The CDR3 loop reads CASSSGQVTPEAFF. The CDR3 DNA follows: TGTGCCAGCAGTTCGGGACAGGTGACCCCTGAAGCTTTCTTT.

The J gene is TRBJ2-5, the V gene TRBV9, with 7 bases identical to TRBD2. Losses at the gene ends were 4 bases for V and 4 bases for J; bases not matched to a gene: 10. CDR1 SGDLS and CDR2 YYNGEE come from the germline V gene. CDR3 size: 15 residues. CDR3 coding DNA: TGTGCCAGCAGCCCTCGACTAGCACTCTCAGAGACCCAGTACTTC. Protein product: CASSPRLALSETQYF.

V usage is TRBV6-5 and J usage is TRBJ1-2; D is undetermined. Germline loops: CDR1 MNHEY, CDR2 SVGAGI. The CDR3 spans 13 residues. V was clipped by 7 bases and J by 0 bases, with 9 bases between them. The CDR3 protein is CASKNTANYGYTF. The CDR3 DNA reads TGTGCCAGCAAGAACACTGCTAACTATGGCTACACCTTC.

The chain uses TRBV28 and TRBJ2-3; 9 nucleotides align to TRBD2. The CDR3 length is 19 residues. Germline trimming cut 6 bases from V and 6 bases from J; bases unmatched to any gene: 22. Germline CDR1 MDHEN, CDR2 SYDVKM. CDR3 nucleotide sequence: TGTGCCAGCAGCGCATCCCCGGGCAGGCGGGAGGGGCTGGGGGATACGCAGTATTTT. Protein sequence: CASSASPGRREGLGDTQYF.

With respect to this clone: Other nucleotide sequences in the sample specify the same CDR3. The rearrangement uses TRBV7-2 and TRBJ2-5; D unresolved. Trimming took 5 bases from V and 1 from J, leaving 8 bases between them. The CDR3 length is 13 residues. The germline V gene has CDR1 SGHTA and CDR2 FQGNSA. In DNA, the CDR3 is TGTGCCAGCAGCCTTCGGGTCCAAGAGACCCAGTACTTC. It is translated as CASSLRVQETQYF.

Worth noting for this clone: An end of the junction differs from the germline gene, which may be a read error. The sample holds other DNA sequences that translate to the same CDR3. The chain employs TRBV27 and TRBJ2-2; TRBD2 matches at 13 bases. Germline values: CDR1 MNHEY, CDR2 SMNVEV (reference sequence). The CDR3 runs to 15 residues. The chain's CDR3 is CASRTGTSGIGELFF. The CDR3 DNA sequence: TGTGCCAGCAGAACCGGGACTAGCGGGATCGGGGAACTGTTTTTT.

This clone was seen once. The chain couples TRBV10-1 to TRBJ2-7; 11 bases fit TRBD2. Germline assignment: CDR1 WNHNN and CDR2 SYGVQD (reference sequence). CDR3 size: 15 residues. J was trimmed by 5 bases and V by 7 bases; bases with no gene match: 10. CDR3 sequence (DNA): TGCGCCAGCACCACTAGCGGGAGCGTAAGGAACGAGCAGTACTTC. Translated: CASTTSGSVRNEQYF.

The chain joins TRBV5-8 to TRBJ2-1; 10 positions agree with TRBD2. Germline V gene lookup returns CDR1 SGHTS and CDR2 YDEGEE. The CDR3 contains 16 residues. With 5 bases clipped from V and 2 bases from J, the junction kept 7 bases outside the gene matches. CDR3 loop: CASRLAGGIPYNEQFF. CDR3 in DNA: TGTGCCAGCAGATTAGCGGGGGGTATTCCCTACAATGAGCAGTTCTTC.

The rearrangement links TRBV6-1 to TRBJ1-5; D is undetermined. Trimming took off 1 base at V and 6 bases at J, with 1 base between the two ends. Germline assignment: CDR1 MNHNS and CDR2 SASEGT. This CDR3 has 11 residues. CDR3 amino acids: CASSEGQPQHF. CDR3 DNA sequence: TGTGCCAGCAGTGAAGGTCAGCCCCAGCATTTT.